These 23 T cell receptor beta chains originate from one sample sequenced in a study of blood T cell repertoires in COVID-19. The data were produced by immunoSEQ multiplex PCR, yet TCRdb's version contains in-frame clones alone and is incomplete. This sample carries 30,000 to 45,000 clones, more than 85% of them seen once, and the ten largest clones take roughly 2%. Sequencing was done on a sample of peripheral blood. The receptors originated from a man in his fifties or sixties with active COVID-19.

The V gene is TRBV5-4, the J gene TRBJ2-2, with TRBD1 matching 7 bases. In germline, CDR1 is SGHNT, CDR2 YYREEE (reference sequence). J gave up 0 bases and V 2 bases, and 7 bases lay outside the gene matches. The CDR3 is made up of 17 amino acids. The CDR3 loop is CASSLTRDSANTGELFF. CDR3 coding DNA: TGTGCCAGCAGCTTAACTCGGGACAGCGCGAACACCGGGGAGCTGTTTTTT. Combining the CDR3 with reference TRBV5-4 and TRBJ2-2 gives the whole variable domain ETGVTQSPTHLIKTRGQQVTLRCSSQSGHNTVSWYQQALGQGPQFIFQYYREEENGRGNFPPRFSGLQFPNYSSELNVNALELDDSALYLCASSLTRDSANTGELFFGEGSRLTVL.

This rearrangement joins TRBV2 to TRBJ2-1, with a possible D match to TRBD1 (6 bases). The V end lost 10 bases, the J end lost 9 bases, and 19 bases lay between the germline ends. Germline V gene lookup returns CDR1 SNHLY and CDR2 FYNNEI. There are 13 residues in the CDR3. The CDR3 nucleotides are TGTGCCACCTCACCAGGGGCGCTAAGTGAGCAGTTCTTC. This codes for CATSPGALSEQFF.

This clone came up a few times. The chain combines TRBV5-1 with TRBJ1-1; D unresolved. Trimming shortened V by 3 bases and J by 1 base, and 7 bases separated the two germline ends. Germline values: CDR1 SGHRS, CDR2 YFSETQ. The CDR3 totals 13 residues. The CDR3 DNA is TGCGCCAGCAGCTACACATCGAACACTGAAGCTTTCTTT. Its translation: CASSYTSNTEAFF.

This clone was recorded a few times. The CDR3 loop is CASSEAPTGELFF. In DNA form, the CDR3 reads TGTGCCAGCAGTGAGGCCCCTACCGGGGAGCTGTTTTTT. The rearrangement links TRBV6-4 to TRBJ2-2; D is unclear. The germline CDR1 and CDR2 sequences are MRHNA and SNTAGT. This CDR3 spans 13 amino acids. V was shortened by 3 bases and J by 5 bases, with 7 bases between the two germline ends.

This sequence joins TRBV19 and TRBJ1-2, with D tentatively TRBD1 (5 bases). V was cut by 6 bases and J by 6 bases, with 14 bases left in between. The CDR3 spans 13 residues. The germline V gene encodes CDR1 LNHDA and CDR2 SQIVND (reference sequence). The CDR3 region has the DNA TGTGCCAGTAGCCTCCGGGGGGGGGATGGCTACACCTTC. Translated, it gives CASSLRGGDGYTF.

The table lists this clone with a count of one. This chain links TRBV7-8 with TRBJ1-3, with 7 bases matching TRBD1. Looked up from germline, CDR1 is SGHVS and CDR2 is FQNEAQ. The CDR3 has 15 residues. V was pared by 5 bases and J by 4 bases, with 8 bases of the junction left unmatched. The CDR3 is CASSIDRVPGNTIYF. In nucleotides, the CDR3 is TGTGCCAGCAGCATCGACAGGGTGCCCGGAAACACCATATATTTT. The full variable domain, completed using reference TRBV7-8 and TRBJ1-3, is GAGVSQSPRYKVAKRGQDVALRCDPISGHVSLFWYQQALGQGPEFLTYFQNEAQLDKSGLPSDRFFAERPEGSVSTLKIQRTQQEDSAVYLCASSIDRVPGNTIYFGEGSWLTVV.

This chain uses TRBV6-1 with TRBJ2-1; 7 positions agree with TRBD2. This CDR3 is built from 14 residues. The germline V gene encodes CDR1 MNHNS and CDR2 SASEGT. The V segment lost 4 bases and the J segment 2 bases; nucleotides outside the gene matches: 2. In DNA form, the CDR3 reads TGTGCCAGCAGTGGAGCGGGGCCCTACAATGAGCAGTTCTTC. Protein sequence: CASSGAGPYNEQFF.

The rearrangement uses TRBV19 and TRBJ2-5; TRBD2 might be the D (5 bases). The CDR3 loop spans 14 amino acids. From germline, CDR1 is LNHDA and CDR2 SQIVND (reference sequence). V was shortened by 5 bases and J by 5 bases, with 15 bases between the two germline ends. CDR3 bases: TGTGCCAGTAGTCAGCGGCCCGAGGCGGAGACCCAGTACTTC. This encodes CASSQRPEAETQYF.

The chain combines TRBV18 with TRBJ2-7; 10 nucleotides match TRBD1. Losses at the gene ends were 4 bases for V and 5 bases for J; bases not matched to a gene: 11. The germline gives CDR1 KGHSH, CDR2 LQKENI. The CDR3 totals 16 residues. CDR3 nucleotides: TGTGCCAGCTCACTCGACAGGGGGCCAACGTTCCACGAGCAGTACTTC. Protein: CASSLDRGPTFHEQYF.

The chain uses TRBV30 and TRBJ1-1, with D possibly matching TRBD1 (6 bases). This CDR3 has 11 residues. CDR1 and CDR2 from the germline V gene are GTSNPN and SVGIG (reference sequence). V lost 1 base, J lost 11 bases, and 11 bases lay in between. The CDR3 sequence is CAWSGAGAAFF. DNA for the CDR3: TGTGCCTGGAGTGGGGCAGGGGCGGCTTTCTTT.

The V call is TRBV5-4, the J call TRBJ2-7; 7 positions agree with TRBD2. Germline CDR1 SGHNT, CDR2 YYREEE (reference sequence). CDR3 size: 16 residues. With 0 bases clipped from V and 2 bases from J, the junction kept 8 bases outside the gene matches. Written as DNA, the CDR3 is TGTGCCAGCAGCTTGGCGGCTAGCGGACTAACCTACGAGCAGTACTTC. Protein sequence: CASSLAASGLTYEQYF.

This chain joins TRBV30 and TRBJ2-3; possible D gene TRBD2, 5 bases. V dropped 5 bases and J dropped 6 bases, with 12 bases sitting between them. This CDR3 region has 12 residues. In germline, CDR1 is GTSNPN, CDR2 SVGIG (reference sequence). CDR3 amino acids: CAWVTPGDTQYF. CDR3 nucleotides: TGTGCCTGGGTAACGCCGGGGGATACGCAGTATTTT.

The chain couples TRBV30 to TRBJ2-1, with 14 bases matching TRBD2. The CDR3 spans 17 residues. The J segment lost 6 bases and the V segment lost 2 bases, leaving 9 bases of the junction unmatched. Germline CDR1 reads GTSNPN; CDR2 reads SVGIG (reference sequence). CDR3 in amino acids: CAWSPLGTSGSPNEQFF. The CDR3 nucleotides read TGTGCCTGGAGTCCACTCGGGACTAGCGGGAGTCCCAATGAGCAGTTCTTC. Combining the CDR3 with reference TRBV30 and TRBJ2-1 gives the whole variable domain SQTIHQWPATLVQPVGSPLSLECTVEGTSNPNLYWYRQAAGRGLQLLFYSVGIGQISSEVPQNLSASRPQDRQFILSSKKLLLSDSGFYLCAWSPLGTSGSPNEQFFGPGTRLTVL.

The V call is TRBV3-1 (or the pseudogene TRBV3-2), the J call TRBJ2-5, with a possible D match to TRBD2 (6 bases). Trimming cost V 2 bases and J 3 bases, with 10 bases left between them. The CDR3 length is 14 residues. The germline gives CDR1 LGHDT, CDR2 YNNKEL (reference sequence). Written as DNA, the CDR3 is TGTGCCAGCAGCCAATCCCCGGGGGAAGAGACCCAGTACTTC. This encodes CASSQSPGEETQYF.

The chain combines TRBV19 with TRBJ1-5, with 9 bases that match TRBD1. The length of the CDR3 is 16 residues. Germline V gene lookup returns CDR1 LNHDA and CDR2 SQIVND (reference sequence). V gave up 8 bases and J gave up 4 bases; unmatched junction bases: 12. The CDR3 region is CASLQGAQGENQPQHF. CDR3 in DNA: TGTGCCAGTCTACAGGGGGCGCAGGGAGAAAATCAGCCCCAGCATTTT.

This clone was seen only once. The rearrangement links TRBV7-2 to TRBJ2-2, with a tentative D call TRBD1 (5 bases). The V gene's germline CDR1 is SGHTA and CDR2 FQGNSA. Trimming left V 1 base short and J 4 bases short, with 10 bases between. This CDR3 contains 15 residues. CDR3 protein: CASSLDLQGTGELFF. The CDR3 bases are TGTGCCAGCAGCTTAGACTTGCAGGGCACCGGGGAGCTGTTTTTT.

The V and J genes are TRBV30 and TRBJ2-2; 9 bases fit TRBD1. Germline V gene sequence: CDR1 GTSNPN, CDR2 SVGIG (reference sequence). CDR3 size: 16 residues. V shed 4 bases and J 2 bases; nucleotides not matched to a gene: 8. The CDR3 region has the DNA TGTGCCTGGAACACCGGGGGACAGGGTAACACCGGGGAGCTGTTTTTT. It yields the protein CAWNTGGQGNTGELFF.

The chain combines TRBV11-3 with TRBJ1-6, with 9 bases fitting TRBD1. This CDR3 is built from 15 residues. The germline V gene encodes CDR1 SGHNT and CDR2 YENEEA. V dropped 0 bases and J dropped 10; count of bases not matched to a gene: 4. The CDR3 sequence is CASSLDGTGRSPLHF. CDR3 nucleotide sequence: TGTGCCAGCAGCTTAGATGGGACAGGGCGATCACCCCTCCACTTT.

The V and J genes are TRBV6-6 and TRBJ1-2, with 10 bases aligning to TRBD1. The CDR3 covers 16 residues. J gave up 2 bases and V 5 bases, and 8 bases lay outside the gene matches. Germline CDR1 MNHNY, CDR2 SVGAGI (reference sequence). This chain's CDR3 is CASSTIGQGVNYGYTF. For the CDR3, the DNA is TGTGCCAGCAGTACCATCGGACAGGGGGTCAACTATGGCTACACCTTC.

The CDR3 protein is CASSLGMTEADYGYTF. The CDR3 DNA follows: TGCGCCAGCAGCTTGGGAATGACAGAGGCCGACTATGGCTACACCTTC. The chain is built from TRBV5-1 and TRBJ1-2, with D perhaps TRBD1 (5 bases). CDR3 length: 16 amino acids. With 0 bases removed from V and 3 bases from J, the gap between germline ends came to 15 bases. Germline V gene sequence: CDR1 SGHRS, CDR2 YFSETQ.

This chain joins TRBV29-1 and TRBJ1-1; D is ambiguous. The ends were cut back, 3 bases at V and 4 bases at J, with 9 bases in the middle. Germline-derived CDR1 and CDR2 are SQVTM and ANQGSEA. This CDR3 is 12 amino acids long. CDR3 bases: TGCAGCGTTGACCCCCCAGGCACTGAAGCTTTCTTT. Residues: CSVDPPGTEAFF.

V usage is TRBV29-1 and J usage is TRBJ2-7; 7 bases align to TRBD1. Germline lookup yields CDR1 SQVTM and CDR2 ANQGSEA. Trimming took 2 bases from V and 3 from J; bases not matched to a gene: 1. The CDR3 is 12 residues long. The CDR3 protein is CSVESGGYEQYF. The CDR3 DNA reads TGCAGCGTTGAATCAGGGGGCTACGAGCAGTACTTC.

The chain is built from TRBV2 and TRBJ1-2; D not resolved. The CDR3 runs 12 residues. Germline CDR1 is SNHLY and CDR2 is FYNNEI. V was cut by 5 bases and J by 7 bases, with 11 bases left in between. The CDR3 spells CASSLQTVGYTF. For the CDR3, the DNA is TGTGCCAGCAGTTTACAGACGGTTGGCTACACCTTC.